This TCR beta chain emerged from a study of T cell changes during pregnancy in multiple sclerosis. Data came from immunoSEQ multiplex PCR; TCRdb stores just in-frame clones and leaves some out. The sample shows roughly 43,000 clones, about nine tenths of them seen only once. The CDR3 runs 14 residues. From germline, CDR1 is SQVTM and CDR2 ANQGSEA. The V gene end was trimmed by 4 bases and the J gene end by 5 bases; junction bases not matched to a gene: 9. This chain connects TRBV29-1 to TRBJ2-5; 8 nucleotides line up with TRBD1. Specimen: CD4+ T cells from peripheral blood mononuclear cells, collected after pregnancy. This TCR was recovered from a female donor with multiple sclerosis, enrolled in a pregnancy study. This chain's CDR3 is CSVVGRGLGETQYF. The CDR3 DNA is TGCAGCGTTGTGGGCAGGGGGCTAGGTGAGACCCAGTACTTC.